Below, 19 T cell receptor beta chains from the same sample are listed, as sequenced in a study of T cells in tuberculosis. Assay: immunoSEQ multiplex PCR; the TCRdb copy retains only in-frame clones and omits some. The repertoire holds tens of thousands of clones, 97% seen once, with 5% to 8% in the top ten. Material: PBMCs. The receptors come from a donor aged 10-29 years with latent tuberculosis or without tuberculosis infection.

The genes are TRBV5-6 and TRBJ2-5, with 8 positions matching TRBD1. The DNA end is a closer match to TRBJ2-7, so the J assignment may be wrong. The CDR3 contains 16 residues. The germline CDR1 and CDR2 sequences are SGHDT and YYEEEE. The CDR3 nucleotides are TGTGCCAGCAGCACAACAGGGGGTCAACTCTCCTACGAGCAGTACTTC. Protein: CASSTTGGQLSYEQYF.

Here the CDR3 DNA reads TGTGCCAGCAGCTTCGAGGGTTACGAAAAACTGTTTTTT. It encodes CASSFEGYEKLFF. The V gene is TRBV7-9, the J gene TRBJ1-4, with D uncertain. V dropped 3 bases and J dropped 8 bases, with 10 bases sitting between them. The germline V gene has CDR1 SEHNR and CDR2 FQNEAQ (reference sequence). The CDR3 runs to 13 residues. Full variable domain (outside the CDR3, taken from reference TRBV7-9 and TRBJ1-4): DTGVSQNPRHKITKRGQNVTFRCDPISEHNRLYWYRQTLGQGPEFLTYFQNEAQLEKSRLLSDRFSAERPKGSFSTLEIQRTEQGDSAMYLCASSFEGYEKLFFGSGTQLSVL.

The chain carries TRBV28 and TRBJ2-7; no firm D call. Trimming removed 2 bases from V and 7 bases from J, with 9 bases in between. Germline lookup yields CDR1 MDHEN and CDR2 SYDVKM. This CDR3 contains 12 residues. The CDR3 protein is CASSLLQLEQYF. The CDR3 nucleotides read TGTGCCAGCAGTTTACTGCAGTTGGAGCAGTACTTC.

In DNA form, the CDR3 reads TGTGCCAGCAGCCCTACAACGGGGGTGACTGAAGCTTTCTTT. Its protein product is CASSPTTGVTEAFF. The V gene is TRBV11-2, the J gene TRBJ1-1; TRBD1 might be the D (5 bases). Germline CDR1 is SGHAT and CDR2 is FQNNGV. The CDR3 has 14 amino acids. V lost 5 bases, J lost 5 bases, and 15 bases lay in between.

V is TRBV19 and J is TRBJ2-7, with 7 nucleotides matching TRBD1. This CDR3 spans 14 amino acids. The junction had 5 bases not matched to a gene; V was cut back by 6 bases and J by 0 bases. Germline CDR1 is LNHDA and CDR2 is SQIVND (reference sequence). The CDR3, as DNA: TGTGCCAGTAGGACGACAGGGAGCTCCTACGAGCAGTACTTC. Protein product: CASRTTGSSYEQYF.

The genes are TRBV10-3 and TRBJ1-3; TRBD1 agrees at 10 bases. V was clipped by 8 bases and J by 8 bases; unmatched bases: 9. The germline V gene has CDR1 ENHRY and CDR2 SYGVKD. The CDR3 has 14 residues. This CDR3 reads CAIRPGTGVDTIYF. The CDR3 DNA reads TGTGCCATCCGACCCGGGACAGGGGTGGACACCATATATTTT.

The J gene is TRBJ2-1, the V gene TRBV9; weak D call: TRBD1 (5 bases). Per germline, CDR1 SGDLS and CDR2 YYNGEE. The CDR3 is 17 residues long. Deletions cut 0 bases from V and 6 bases from J, with 19 bases between. CDR3 DNA: TGTGCCAGCAGCGTAGCTCCTCCGGCAGGGTGGGGCAATGAGCAGTTCTTC. Translation gives CASSVAPPAGWGNEQFF.

The chain carries TRBV6-5 and TRBJ2-7, with 7 bases fitting TRBD1. CDR1 is MNHEY and CDR2 is SVGAGI in the germline V gene. The CDR3 runs 14 residues. The V and J ends lost 5 bases and 1 base, in that order; junction bases with no gene match: 5. As DNA, the CDR3 is TGTGCCAGCAGTATCGGGACAGCTTCCTACGAGCAGTACTTC. This translates into CASSIGTASYEQYF.

This chain joins TRBV27 and TRBJ2-1; 7 bases agree with TRBD1. The V gene's germline CDR1 is MNHEY and CDR2 SMNVEV (reference sequence). CDR3 length equals 13 residues. V lost 6 bases and J lost 6; bases outside the gene matches: 5. CDR3 coding DNA: TGTGCCAGCAGCATCGACAGGGTCAATGAGCAGTTCTTC. Its protein product is CASSIDRVNEQFF.

The chain combines TRBV11-2 with TRBJ1-1; a weak D match, TRBD1 (6 bases). Germline V lookup: CDR1 SGHAT, CDR2 FQNNGV. This CDR3 is built from 14 residues. V lost 6 bases, J lost 1 base, and 12 bases lay in between. CDR3 coding DNA: TGTGCCAGCAGGGGGGCAAGGGGGAACACTGAAGCTTTCTTT. Translation gives CASRGARGNTEAFF.

The chain uses TRBV27 and TRBJ2-2; 10 positions match TRBD2. With 6 bases clipped from V and 4 bases from J, the junction kept 2 bases outside the gene matches. This CDR3 spans 14 amino acids. Germline loops: CDR1 MNHEY, CDR2 SMNVEV (reference sequence). This CDR3 is CASRLAGITGELFF. The CDR3 nucleotides are TGTGCCAGCAGACTAGCGGGAATCACCGGGGAGCTGTTTTTT.

This clone was detected once. The gene calls are TRBV27 and TRBJ1-5; 7 nucleotides agree with TRBD1. This CDR3 is built from 14 residues. Germline CDR1 is MNHEY and CDR2 is SMNVEV (reference sequence). The V segment lost 5 bases and the J segment 7 bases; nucleotides outside the gene matches: 8. DNA of the CDR3: TGTGCCAGCAGTCTCCACAGGGGCGGACAGCCCCAGCATTTT. Residues: CASSLHRGGQPQHF.

The chain joins TRBV6-1 to TRBJ2-3; the D gene is possibly TRBD2 (5 bases). Germline CDR1 and CDR2: MNHNS and SASEGT. The V end was cut by 3 bases, the J end by 3 bases, with 10 bases between. This CDR3 comprises 14 residues. The CDR3 nucleotides are TGTGCCAGCAGTGATCTTCGGGGAACAGATACGCAGTATTTT. This translates into CASSDLRGTDTQYF.

The chain carries TRBV19 and TRBJ1-2; D gene unclear. Germline V gene data show CDR1 as LNHDA and CDR2 as SQIVND (reference sequence). V was clipped by 5 bases and J by 0 bases, with 7 bases between them. The CDR3 spans 13 residues. CDR3 loop: CASSFTANYGYTF. The CDR3 region has the DNA TGTGCCAGTAGTTTCACAGCTAACTATGGCTACACCTTC. Based on the CDR3 plus reference TRBV19 and TRBJ1-2, the full variable domain is DGGITQSPKYLFRKEGQNVTLSCEQNLNHDAMYWYRQDPGQGLRLIYYSQIVNDFQKGDIAEGYSVSREKKESFPLTVTSAQKNPTAFYLCASSFTANYGYTFGSGTRLTVV.

The V gene is TRBV18, the J gene TRBJ2-5; 12 bases map to TRBD2. CDR1 KGHSH and CDR2 LQKENI come from the germline V gene. The CDR3 contains 15 residues. V shed 3 bases, J shed 2 bases, and the junction held 1 base outside the gene matches. The CDR3 nucleotides read TGTGCCAGCTCACCCGGACTAGCGGGACAAGAGACCCAGTACTTC. Encoded protein: CASSPGLAGQETQYF.

V is TRBV7-2 and J is TRBJ1-1; D remains ambiguous. Between the trimmed V and J ends, which lost 1 base and 3 bases, there was a span of 15 bases. The germline V gene encodes CDR1 SGHTA and CDR2 FQGNSA. CDR3 size: 16 residues. The CDR3 here is CASSLGMEISYTEAFF. CDR3 DNA: TGTGCCAGCAGCTTAGGAATGGAGATCTCTTACACTGAAGCTTTCTTT.

This chain uses TRBV6-1 with TRBJ2-1; TRBD2 aligns across 8 bases. The CDR3 is 14 amino acids. V shed 10 bases and J 3 bases; nucleotides not matched to a gene: 8. Germline CDR1 is MNHNS and CDR2 is SASEGT. CDR3 sequence: CATLLADNYNEQFF. CDR3 coding DNA: TGTGCCACTTTACTAGCGGACAACTACAATGAGCAGTTCTTC.

This clone has just one count. This chain joins TRBV28 and TRBJ2-1; tentatively, D is TRBD1 (5 bases). The CDR3 totals 14 residues. Looked up from germline, CDR1 is MDHEN and CDR2 is SYDVKM. Trimming stripped 7 bases from V and 1 base from J, with 11 bases between. Here the CDR3 reads CASTKGPSYNEQFF. The CDR3 DNA sequence: TGTGCCAGCACCAAGGGGCCGTCCTACAATGAGCAGTTCTTC.

CDR3 DNA: TGTGCCAGCAGGCCCACTAGCAGCTACGAGCAGTACTTC. Amino acids: CASRPTSSYEQYF. The chain recombines TRBV6-5 with TRBJ2-7; a possible D gene is TRBD2 (6 bases). The CDR3 has 13 amino acids. Germline V CDR1 and CDR2: MNHEY, SVGAGI. V lost 6 bases to trimming and J lost 3 bases, with 12 bases between them.